This T cell receptor (beta chain) was recovered during a study of T-cell reconstitution after alpha-beta-depleted transplantation in children. Unique molecular identifiers were built into the TCRbeta library. MiXCR, run by TCRdb on the PCR reads, gives a single entry per CDR3 protein. The profile shows a few hundred thousand distinct CDR3 sequences, almost 10% of them singletons. This clonotype was recorded at least ten times. Unmatched junction bases numbered 4, after V lost 0 bases and J lost 0 bases. Germline assignment: CDR1 ENHRY and CDR2 SYGVKD. The CDR3 runs to 16 residues. The starting material was PBMCs from the stem cell graft donor, obtained from the stem cell graft. The TCR was taken from a human donor who donated a stem cell graft to a child with SCID. The gene calls are TRBV10-3 and TRBJ1-1; 7 positions agree with TRBD1. The CDR3 DNA reads TGTGCCATCAGTGAGTCCGCGGGACAGTTGAACACTGAAGCTTTCTTT. It is translated as CAISESAGQLNTEAFF.